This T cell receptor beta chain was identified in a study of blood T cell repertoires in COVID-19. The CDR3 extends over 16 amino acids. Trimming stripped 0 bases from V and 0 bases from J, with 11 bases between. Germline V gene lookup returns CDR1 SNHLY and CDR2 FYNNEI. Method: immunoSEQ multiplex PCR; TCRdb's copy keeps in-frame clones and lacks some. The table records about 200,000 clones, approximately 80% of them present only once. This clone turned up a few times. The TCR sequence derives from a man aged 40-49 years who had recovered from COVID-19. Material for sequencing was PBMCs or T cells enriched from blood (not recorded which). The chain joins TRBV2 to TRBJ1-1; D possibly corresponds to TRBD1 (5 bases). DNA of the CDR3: TGTGCCAGCAGTGAAGCCGGGGGTCACATGAACACTGAAGCTTTCTTT. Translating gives CASSEAGGHMNTEAFF. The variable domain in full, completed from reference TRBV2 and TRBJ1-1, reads EPEVTQTPSHQVTQMGQEVILRCVPISNHLYFYWYRQILGQKVEFLVSFYNNEISEKSEIFDDQFSVERPDGSNFTLKIRSTKLEDSAMYFCASSEAGGHMNTEAFFGQGTRLTVV.